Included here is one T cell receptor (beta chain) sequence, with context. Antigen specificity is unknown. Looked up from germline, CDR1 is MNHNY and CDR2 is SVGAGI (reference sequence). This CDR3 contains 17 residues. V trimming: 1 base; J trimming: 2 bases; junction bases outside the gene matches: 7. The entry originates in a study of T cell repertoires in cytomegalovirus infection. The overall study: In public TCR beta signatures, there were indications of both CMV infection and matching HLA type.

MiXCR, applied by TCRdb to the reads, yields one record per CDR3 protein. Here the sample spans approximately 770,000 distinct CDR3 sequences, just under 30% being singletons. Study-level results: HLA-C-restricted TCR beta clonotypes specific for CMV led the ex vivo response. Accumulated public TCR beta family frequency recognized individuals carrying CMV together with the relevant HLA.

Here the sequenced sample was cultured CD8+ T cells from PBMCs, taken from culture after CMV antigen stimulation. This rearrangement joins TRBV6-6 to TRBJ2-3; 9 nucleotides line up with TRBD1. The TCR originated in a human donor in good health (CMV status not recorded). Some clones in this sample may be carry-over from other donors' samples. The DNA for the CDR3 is TGTGCCAGCAGTTACTTCGCCGGGACAGGGTCCACAGATACGCAGTATTTT. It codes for CASSYFAGTGSTDTQYF.